These 25 T cell receptor beta chains originate from one sample sequenced in a study of tumor-infiltrating lymphocytes in primary liver carcinoma. With around 500 ng total RNA as template and a constant-region primer, TCR beta cDNA was made. It was through three nested multiplex PCR rounds of slightly modified ARM-PCR that TCR beta libraries arose. Forward primers for TRBV1-TRBV30 and a C-beta reverse primer served the first two PCR rounds, at 10 cycles each. TCRdb independently ran MiXCR on the multiplex PCR reads; one entry per CDR3 protein. The sample comprises more than 150,000 distinct CDR3 sequences, approximately 60% of which are singletons, and 72% rests with the top ten. Germline DNA was also extracted, and blood RNA was taken from unsorted whole blood. Sequenced: peripheral blood. Receptors were obtained from a man between 40 and 49 years old with primary liver carcinoma and hepatitis B virus infection.

A note on this clonotype: Germline is not matched at one junction end, which may reflect a read error. This chain connects TRBV11-2 to TRBJ2-7, with unresolved D. The germline V gene has CDR1 SGHAT and CDR2 FQNNGV. The CDR3 has 13 residues. The DNA of the CDR3 is TGTACCAGCACCCGACATGGAGCCTACGAGCAGTACTTC. Residues: CTSTRHGAYEQYF.

The V gene is TRBV12-3 or TRBV12-4, the J gene TRBJ2-7, with D perhaps TRBD1 (5 bases). CDR3 length equals 15 residues. Trimming removed 4 bases at V and 0 bases at J, with 13 bases between. CDR3 residues: CASSSARATSYEQYF. The CDR3 DNA reads as TGTGCCAGCAGTTCCGCCAGGGCGACCTCCTACGAGCAGTACTTC.

This clonotype has only a few counts. The chain couples TRBV6-6 to TRBJ1-1, with TRBD1 as a possible D gene (5 bases). Germline lookup yields CDR1 MNHNY and CDR2 SVGAGI (reference sequence). V lost 5 bases and J lost 7, with 11 bases in between. This CDR3 contains 12 residues. Written as DNA, the CDR3 is TGTGCCAGCAGTCTTCAGGGCCTTGAAGCTTTCTTT. Translated: CASSLQGLEAFF.

The chain has TRBV6-5 and TRBJ2-2; 8 bases fit TRBD2. The CDR3 length is 15 residues. J lost 4 bases, V lost 3 bases, and 4 bases had no gene match. Germline-derived CDR1 and CDR2 are MNHEY and SVGAGI. The CDR3 loop reads CASSYGTRVTGELFF. CDR3 coding DNA: TGTGCCAGCAGTTATGGGACTAGGGTCACCGGGGAGCTGTTTTTT.

Details on this clonotype: The germline gene is not matched at one end of the junction; a read error may be the cause. CDR3: CASDSLNIGELFF. In DNA, the CDR3 is TGTGCCAGTGATAGCCTGAACATCGGGGAGCTGTTTTTT. The genes are TRBV11-1 and TRBJ2-2; unclear D gene. The CDR3 is made up of 13 amino acids. The germline V gene has CDR1 SGHAT and CDR2 FQDESV (reference sequence).

This clonotype occurred many times. The chain employs TRBV5-5 and TRBJ2-2; 14 nucleotides line up with TRBD2. The CDR3 spans 18 residues. With 4 bases clipped from V and 0 bases from J, the junction kept 5 bases outside the gene matches. From germline, CDR1 is SGHKS and CDR2 YYEKEE (reference sequence). CDR3 in amino acids: CASSRGLAGDSNTGELFF. The CDR3 nucleotides are TGTGCCAGCAGCAGGGGACTAGCGGGAGACTCGAACACCGGGGAGCTGTTTTTT.

This clonotype came up a few times. The J gene is TRBJ2-1, the V gene TRBV6-1, with 9 nucleotides matching TRBD2. This CDR3 spans 13 amino acids. CDR1 is MNHNS and CDR2 is SASEGT in the germline V gene. V shed 8 bases and J 5 bases; nucleotides not matched to a gene: 4. CDR3 in DNA: TGTGCCAGCCGGACTAGCGCCAACAATGAGCAGTTCTTC. Translated, it gives CASRTSANNEQFF.

The chain combines TRBV4-1 with TRBJ1-1; D is uncertain. Germline CDR1 MGHRA, CDR2 YSYEKL. CDR3 length: 13 amino acids. V was cut by 1 base and J by 4 bases, with 7 bases left in between. This CDR3 is CASSQGFVTEAFF. Written as DNA, the CDR3 is TGCGCCAGCAGCCAAGGGTTCGTCACTGAAGCTTTCTTT.

The chain joins TRBV6-6 to TRBJ2-7, with 8 nucleotides matching TRBD1. V shed 7 bases, J shed 7 bases, and the junction held 15 bases outside the gene matches. Germline CDR1 and CDR2: MNHNY and SVGAGI (reference sequence). The CDR3 is 15 amino acids. CDR3 protein: CASTRGTGPWGEQYF. Here the CDR3 DNA reads TGTGCCAGCACTAGGGGGACAGGACCATGGGGTGAGCAGTACTTC.

About this clonotype itself: Mismatch with germline at one junction end may stem from a read error. The V and J genes are TRBV11-1 and TRBJ2-2; no definite D call. The CDR3 totals 15 residues. Germline CDR1 is SGHAT and CDR2 is FQDESV (reference sequence). CDR3 coding DNA: TGTGACAGCAGTCCAGAGAGGCCCAGCACCGGGGAGCTGTTTTTT. Residues: CDSSPERPSTGELFF.

The V and J genes are TRBV4-1 and TRBJ2-7; TRBD1 agrees at 9 bases. Germline V CDR1 and CDR2: MGHRA, YSYEKL. With V trimmed by 1 base and J by 2 bases, 3 bases remained unmatched. This CDR3 spans 15 amino acids. The CDR3 DNA reads as TGCGCCAGCAGCCAAGGGACAGGGGCCCCCTACGAGCAGTACTTC. Its translation is CASSQGTGAPYEQYF.

The chain recombines TRBV11-2 with TRBJ2-7, with a weak D call TRBD1 (5 bases). CDR3 size: 13 residues. Trimming left V 4 bases short and J 3 bases short, with 10 bases between. Germline V CDR1 and CDR2: SGHAT, FQNNGV. For the CDR3, the DNA is TGTGCCAGCAGCTCAATTAGGGGCTACGAGCAGTACTTC. It codes for CASSSIRGYEQYF.

CDR3 protein: CASSFFETGQFF. The DNA of the CDR3 is TGTGCCAGCAGTTTCTTCGAGACAGGCCAGTTCTTC. The gene calls are TRBV12-3 or TRBV12-4 and TRBJ2-1, with D possibly TRBD1 on 6 matching bases. V lost 3 bases and J lost 13, with 13 bases in between. CDR3 length: 12 residues.

Points on this clonotype: A much larger clone sits a single nucleotide away, making a read error possible. The chain carries TRBV11-2 and TRBJ2-3, with unresolved D. CDR1 is SGHAT, CDR2 FQNNGV, per germline. CDR3 length: 15 amino acids. The CDR3 region is CVSSLGPNGVDTQYF. The DNA of the CDR3 is TGTGTCAGCAGCTTAGGCCCCAATGGGGTAGATACGCAGTATTTT.

This clonotype was observed a few times. The J gene is TRBJ2-3, the V gene TRBV28; TRBD1 is a possible D gene (8 bases). V was cut by 5 bases and J by 1 base, with 16 bases left in between. Germline assignment: CDR1 MDHEN and CDR2 SYDVKM. The CDR3 is made up of 16 amino acids. CDR3 residues: CASSDRTGRGTDTQYF. CDR3 nucleotide sequence: TGTGCCAGCAGTGACCGGACAGGGAGGGGCACAGATACGCAGTATTTT.

In its sample, this clonotype was seen a few times. The chain recombines TRBV28 with TRBJ2-7, with D unresolved. CDR3 length: 14 amino acids. Trimming took off 5 bases at V and 4 bases at J, with 15 bases between the two ends. Germline V gives CDR1 MDHEN, CDR2 SYDVKM. CDR3 in DNA: TGTGCCAGCAGTCCGACCCACGCACCTTACGAGCAGTACTTC. Its protein is CASSPTHAPYEQYF.

Remarks on this clonotype: One junction end disagrees with the germline gene, perhaps due to a read error. The V call is TRBV10-2, the J call TRBJ1-1; unclear D gene. The CDR3 runs to 12 residues. Per the germline V gene, CDR1 is WSHSY and CDR2 is SAAADI. CDR3 protein: CASSRANTEALF. In DNA, the CDR3 is TGCGCCAGCTCTCGCGCTAACACTGAAGCTCTCTTT.

There are many counts of this clonotype. V gene TRBV7-8 combines with J gene TRBJ2-3; D is possibly TRBD2 (6 bases). CDR1 is SGHVS, CDR2 FQNEAQ, per germline. Trimming removed 1 base from V and 1 base from J, with 6 bases in between. The CDR3 is 14 amino acids. CDR3 in DNA: TGTGCCAGCAGCTTAGGACTAGGCACAGATACGCAGTATTTT. Encoded protein: CASSLGLGTDTQYF.

As concerns this clonotype: A junction boundary mismatches the germline segment, possibly from a read error. The chain combines TRBV11-1 with TRBJ2-1, with TRBD1 matching over 7 bases. CDR1 is SGHAT, CDR2 FQDESV, per germline (reference sequence). The CDR3 is made up of 15 amino acids. The CDR3 reads CATSIYRTGYNDQFF. The CDR3 nucleotides read TGTGCCACCAGCATCTACCGGACAGGCTACAATGATCAGTTCTTC.

Regarding this clonotype: One end of the junction fails to match germline, which may point to a read error. This chain joins TRBV11-2 and TRBJ2-1, with 9 nucleotides matching TRBD2. The germline CDR1 and CDR2 sequences are SGHAT and FQNNGV. This CDR3 comprises 18 residues. This CDR3 reads CTSSSYAGLAGSYNEQFF. CDR3 nucleotides: TGTACCAGCAGCTCATATGCGGGACTAGCTGGATCCTACAATGAGCAGTTCTTC.

This sequence joins TRBV4-1 and TRBJ2-7; 9 positions agree with TRBD2. The CDR3 consists of 15 residues. Germline CDR1 is MGHRA and CDR2 is YSYEKL. V was pared by 4 bases and J by 3 bases, with 7 bases of the junction left unmatched. CDR3 sequence reads: CASSRLAGDGYEQYF. Here the CDR3 DNA reads TGCGCCAGCAGCCGATTAGCGGGAGATGGCTACGAGCAGTACTTC.

This chain links TRBV11-2 with TRBJ1-3; no clear D. Germline V gene sequence: CDR1 SGHAT, CDR2 FQNNGV. The CDR3 consists of 11 residues. V was clipped by 9 bases and J by 12 bases, with 15 bases between them. The CDR3 protein is CASNARGIIYF. CDR3 DNA: TGTGCCAGTAATGCACGGGGTATCATATATTTT. Supplemented by reference TRBV11-2 and TRBJ1-3, the full variable domain reads EAGVAQSPRYKIIEKRQSVAFWCNPISGHATLYWYQQILGQGPKLLIQFQNNGVVDDSQLPKDRFSAERLKGVDSTLKIQPAKLEDSAVYLCASNARGIIYFGEGSWLTVV.

V is TRBV12-3 or TRBV12-4 and J is TRBJ2-1; TRBD2 aligns across 9 bases. The CDR3 sequence is 15 residues long. V lost 5 bases to trimming and J lost 10 bases; unmatched junction nucleotides: 12. DNA for the CDR3: TGTGCCAGCAGTGATCGGGGGGGACTAGCAGGCGAGCAGTTCTTC. Amino acid sequence: CASSDRGGLAGEQFF.

This clonotype has more than one count but fewer than ten. The chain couples TRBV30 to TRBJ1-1, with D tentatively TRBD1 (5 bases). Germline V CDR1 and CDR2: GTSNPN, SVGIG (reference sequence). V shed 3 bases and J shed 11 bases, with 16 bases lying between them. The CDR3 extends over 12 amino acids. CDR3 DNA sequence: TGTGCCTGGAGCCCTCGGGACGGGGTTGCTTTCTTT. The encoded protein is CAWSPRDGVAFF.

This chain links TRBV6-5 with TRBJ2-4; D ambiguous. Germline values: CDR1 MNHEY, CDR2 SVGAGI. The CDR3 contains 15 residues. The germline V and J ends were trimmed by 6 bases and 0 bases, with 12 bases remaining between them. The CDR3, as DNA: TGTGCCAGCAGCCCCGGTGTACCAGCCAAAAACATTCAGTACTTC. It codes for CASSPGVPAKNIQYF.